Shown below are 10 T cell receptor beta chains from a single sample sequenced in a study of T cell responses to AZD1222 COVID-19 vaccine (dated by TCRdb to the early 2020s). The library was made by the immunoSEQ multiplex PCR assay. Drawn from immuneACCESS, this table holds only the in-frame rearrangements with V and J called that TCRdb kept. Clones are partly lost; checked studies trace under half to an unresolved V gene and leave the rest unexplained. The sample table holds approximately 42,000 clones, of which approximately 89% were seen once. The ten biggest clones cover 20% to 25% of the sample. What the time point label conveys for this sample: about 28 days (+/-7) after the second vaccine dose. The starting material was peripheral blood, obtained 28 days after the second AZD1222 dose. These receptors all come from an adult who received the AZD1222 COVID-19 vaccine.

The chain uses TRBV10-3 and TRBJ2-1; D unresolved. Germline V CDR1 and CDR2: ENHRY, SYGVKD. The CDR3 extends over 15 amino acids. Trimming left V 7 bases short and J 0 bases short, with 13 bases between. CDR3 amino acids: CAITDTKTSYNEQFF. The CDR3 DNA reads TGTGCCATCACTGACACGAAGACCTCCTACAATGAGCAGTTCTTC.

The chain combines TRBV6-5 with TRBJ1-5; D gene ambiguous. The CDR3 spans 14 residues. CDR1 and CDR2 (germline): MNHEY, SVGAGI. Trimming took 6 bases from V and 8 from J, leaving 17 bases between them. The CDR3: CASSKSEGVKPQHF. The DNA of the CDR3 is TGTGCCAGCAGCAAATCCGAGGGTGTCAAGCCCCAGCATTTT.

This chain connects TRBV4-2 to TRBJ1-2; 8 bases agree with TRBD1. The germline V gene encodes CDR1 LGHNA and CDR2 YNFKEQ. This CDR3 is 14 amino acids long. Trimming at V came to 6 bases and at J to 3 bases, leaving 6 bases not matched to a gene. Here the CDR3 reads CASRSDRGDYGYTF. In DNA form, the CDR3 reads TGTGCCAGCAGGTCCGACAGGGGCGACTATGGCTACACCTTC.

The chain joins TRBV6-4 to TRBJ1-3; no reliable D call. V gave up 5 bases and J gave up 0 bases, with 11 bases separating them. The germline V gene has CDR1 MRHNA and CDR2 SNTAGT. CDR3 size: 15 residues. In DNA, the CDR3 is TGTGCCAGCAGTCCCGGGCCTTCCTCTGGAAACACCATATATTTT. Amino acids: CASSPGPSSGNTIYF.

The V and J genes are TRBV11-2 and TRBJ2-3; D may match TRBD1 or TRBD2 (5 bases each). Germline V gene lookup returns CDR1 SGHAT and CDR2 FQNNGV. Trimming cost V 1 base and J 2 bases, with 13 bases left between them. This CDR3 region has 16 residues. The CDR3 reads CASSLAGTYPTDTQYF. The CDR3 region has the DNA TGTGCCAGCAGCTTAGCAGGGACCTATCCCACAGATACGCAGTATTTT.

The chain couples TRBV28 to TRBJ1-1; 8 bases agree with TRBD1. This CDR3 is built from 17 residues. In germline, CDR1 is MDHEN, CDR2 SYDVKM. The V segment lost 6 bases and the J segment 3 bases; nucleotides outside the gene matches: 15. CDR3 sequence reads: CASSPPRAGGVYTEAFF. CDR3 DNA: TGTGCCAGCAGCCCCCCGCGGGCAGGGGGCGTTTACACTGAAGCTTTCTTT.

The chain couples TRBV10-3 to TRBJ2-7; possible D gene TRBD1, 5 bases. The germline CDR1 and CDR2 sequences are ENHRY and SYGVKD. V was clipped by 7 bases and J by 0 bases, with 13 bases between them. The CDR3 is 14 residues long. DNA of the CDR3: TGTGCCATCACACCAGGGATCAGCTCCTACGAGCAGTACTTC. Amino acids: CAITPGISSYEQYF.

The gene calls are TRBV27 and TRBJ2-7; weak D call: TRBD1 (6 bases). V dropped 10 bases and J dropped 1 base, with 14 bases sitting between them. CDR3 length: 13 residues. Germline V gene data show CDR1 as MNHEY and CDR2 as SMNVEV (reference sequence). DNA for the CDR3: TGTGCCACCAAACTAACAGGGTCCTACGAGCAGTACTTC. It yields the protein CATKLTGSYEQYF.

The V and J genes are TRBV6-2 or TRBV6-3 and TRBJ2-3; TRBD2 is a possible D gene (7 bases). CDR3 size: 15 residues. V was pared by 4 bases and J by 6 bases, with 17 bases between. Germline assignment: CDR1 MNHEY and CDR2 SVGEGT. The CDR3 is CASSFARGAADTQYF. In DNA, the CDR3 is TGTGCCAGCAGTTTCGCCCGGGGGGCCGCGGATACGCAGTATTTT.

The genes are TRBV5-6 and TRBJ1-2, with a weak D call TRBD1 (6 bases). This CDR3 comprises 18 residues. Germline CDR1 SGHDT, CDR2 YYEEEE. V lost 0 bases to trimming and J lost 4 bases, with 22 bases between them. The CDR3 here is CASSLETGIGPFSYGYTF. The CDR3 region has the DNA TGTGCCAGCAGCTTGGAAACAGGGATCGGCCCCTTTAGCTATGGCTACACCTTC. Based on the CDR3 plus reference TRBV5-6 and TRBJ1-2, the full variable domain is DAGVTQSPTHLIKTRGQQVTLRCSPKSGHDTVSWYQQALGQGPQFIFQYYEEEERQRGNFPDRFSGHQFPNYSSELNVNALLLGDSALYLCASSLETGIGPFSYGYTFGSGTRLTVV.